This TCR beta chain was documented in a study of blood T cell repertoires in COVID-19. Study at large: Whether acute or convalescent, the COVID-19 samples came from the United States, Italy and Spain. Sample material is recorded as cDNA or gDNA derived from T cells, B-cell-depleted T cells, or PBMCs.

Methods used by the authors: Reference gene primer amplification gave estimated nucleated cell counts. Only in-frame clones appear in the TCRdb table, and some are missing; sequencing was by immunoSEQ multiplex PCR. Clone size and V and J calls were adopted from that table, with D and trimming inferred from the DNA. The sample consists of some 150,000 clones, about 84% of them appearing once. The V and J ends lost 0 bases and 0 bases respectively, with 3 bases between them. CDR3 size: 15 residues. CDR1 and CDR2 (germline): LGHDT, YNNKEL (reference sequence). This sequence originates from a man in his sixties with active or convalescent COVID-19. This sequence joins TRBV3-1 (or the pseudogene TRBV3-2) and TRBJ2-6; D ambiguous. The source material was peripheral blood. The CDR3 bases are TGTGCCAGCAGCCAAGATCGCTCTGGGGCCAACGTCCTGACTTTC. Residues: CASSQDRSGANVLTF.